This T cell receptor (beta chain) was found in a study of Tregs in tolerant kidney transplant recipients. Study results and caveats: Few patients were studied, so findings need validation in larger groups. Activated donor B cell expansion appeared to reveal the most relevant donor-specific TCRbeta repertoire.

V lost 8 bases and J 2 bases, leaving 18 bases between the germline ends. The CDR3 loop spans 15 amino acids. Looked up from germline, CDR1 is MNHEY and CDR2 is SVGEGT. The nonmyeloablative bone marrow transplants came from related graft donors, with transient mixed chimerism. The assay was immunoSEQ multiplex PCR, and TCRdb's table has in-frame clones only and misses some. In total, the table holds under 30,000 clones. On this clone: Its matching antigen is unknown. The read falls 3 residues short of the CDR3 end, and the missing part is taken from the germline J gene.

This chain links TRBV6-2 or TRBV6-3 with TRBJ2-5; possibly TRBD2 for D (7 bases). Specimen: CD4+ T cells from blood (PBMCs), collected 6 months after the transplant. This TCR derives from a human patient who received a combined kidney and bone marrow transplant. Part of the T cell pool may stem from the graft donor. CDR3 in amino acids: CASGRGGVGQETQYF. Partial CDR3 DNA: TGTGCCAGCGGTAGGGGGGGCGTGGGTCAAGAGACC.